This T cell receptor (beta chain) was identified in a study of regulatory T cells in long-lasting Graves disease. Noted time point: persistent/refractory GD, antithyroid drugs over 5 years with positive TRAb. Following extraction of RNA from PBMCs, that RNA was used to make the TCR library. This clonotype has at least ten counts. Assembly of TCR beta libraries relied on iRepertoire HTBI primers together with Arm-PCR of CDR3 regions. TCRdb reanalysed the multiplex PCR reads using MiXCR and keeps one entry per CDR3 protein. The sample holds 400,000 to 500,000 distinct CDR3 sequences, roughly 22% seen once. Germline CDR1 SGHAT, CDR2 FQNNGV. V was cut by 5 bases and J by 8 bases, with 18 bases left in between. The CDR3 has 14 amino acids.

V gene TRBV11-2 combines with J gene TRBJ1-2; TRBD1 is a possible D gene (5 bases). This clonotype originated in a female donor with Graves disease. The sequenced sample was peripheral blood mononuclear cells (PBMCs), obtained when the disease was refractory, from a patient treated with antithyroid drugs. This chain's CDR3 is CASSRWGTRDGYTF. DNA for the CDR3: TGTGCCAGCAGCAGATGGGGGACTAGGGACGGCTACACCTTC.